These 28 T cell receptor beta chains were all obtained from the same sample, sequenced in a study of blood T cells in healthy people across ages. A second PCR, run for about 7 to 12 cycles, used a sample-barcoded 5' primer plus a J-beta primer mix. TCRdb recomputed calls from the 5' RACE reads with MiXCR, one row per CDR3 protein. In the table there are roughly 500,000 distinct CDR3 sequences, 25% to 30% of which are singletons. The sample was blood. Receptors originate from a woman aged 65 to 85 in good health.

This sequence joins TRBV5-1 and TRBJ2-1, with 7 bases that match TRBD2. The CDR3 has 15 residues. CDR1 is SGHRS, CDR2 YFSETQ, per germline. The J segment lost 8 bases and the V segment lost 1 base, leaving 9 bases of the junction unmatched. DNA of the CDR3: TGCGCCAGCAGCTTGCAGGGCGGGGGAAATGATGAGCAGTTCTTC. Translated: CASSLQGGGNDEQFF.

The table lists this clonotype with a few counts. V usage is TRBV9 and J usage is TRBJ1-6; D remains unclear. The CDR3 runs 14 residues. The V end lost 3 bases, the J end lost 14 bases, and 18 bases lay between the germline ends. CDR1 SGDLS and CDR2 YYNGEE come from the germline V gene. The CDR3 loop is CASSAGRTQRALHF. CDR3 nucleotides: TGTGCCAGCAGCGCCGGACGGACCCAAAGGGCCCTCCACTTT.

In this sample, this clonotype turned up a few times. The CDR3 DNA reads TGTGCTAGTGGTTTAAACGGCCCAGGCCAAGAGACCCAGTACTTC. This codes for CASGLNGPGQETQYF. V and J are TRBV12-5 and TRBJ2-5, with unresolved D. Germline lookup yields CDR1 LGHNT and CDR2 FRNRAP. The CDR3 has 15 amino acids. Trimming stripped 3 bases from V and 1 base from J, with 12 bases between.

This clonotype came up a few times. This chain joins TRBV29-1 and TRBJ1-5, with D unresolved. The length of the CDR3 is 13 residues. Germline V gene data show CDR1 as SQVTM and CDR2 as ANQGSEA. The V and J ends lost 3 bases and 9 bases respectively, with 15 bases between them. The CDR3 DNA follows: TGCAGCGTTGAGGGCTCTCCAGGCGGGCCCCAGCATTTT. It yields the protein CSVEGSPGGPQHF.

Concerning this clonotype itself: Sequence at one end of the junction differs from germline and may be a read error. V usage is TRBV20-1 and J usage is TRBJ1-1, with D hard to call. The CDR3 covers 14 residues. Germline assignment: CDR1 DFQATT and CDR2 SNEGSKA (reference sequence). The chain's CDR3 is CSARDAALKTEAFF. CDR3 DNA: TGCAGTGCTAGAGATGCGGCCTTGAAGACTGAAGCTTTCTTT.

The V and J genes are TRBV11-3 and TRBJ1-4; D is unclear. Germline V gene sequence: CDR1 SGHNT, CDR2 YENEEA. Trimming stripped 3 bases from V and 1 base from J, with 12 bases between. The CDR3 is 16 amino acids. CDR3 sequence (DNA): TGTGCCAGCAGCTTGGGCGAAAGGAAAACTAATGAAAAACTGTTTTTT. It is translated as CASSLGERKTNEKLFF.

A few counts support this clonotype. The chain has TRBV6-2 or TRBV6-3 and TRBJ2-5; D not certain. Trimming stripped 5 bases from V and 1 base from J, with 14 bases between. Germline V CDR1 and CDR2: MNHEY, SVGEGT. The CDR3 has 15 amino acids. In nucleotides, the CDR3 is TGTGCCAGCAGTGATCTAGAAGCGCCCCAAGAGACCCAGTACTTC. This translates into CASSDLEAPQETQYF.

This clonotype was counted between two and nine times. V is TRBV20-1 and J is TRBJ1-4; a weak D match, TRBD1 (5 bases). The CDR3 spans 16 residues. V was trimmed by 6 bases and J by 3 bases, leaving 20 bases between them. Germline-derived CDR1 and CDR2 are DFQATT and SNEGSKA (reference sequence). CDR3 in DNA: TGCAGTGCGTCAGGTCGGGGGGGTGCACCTAATGAAAAACTGTTTTTT. It encodes CSASGRGGAPNEKLFF.

This clonotype was seen a few times. CDR3 bases: TGCGCCAGCAGCGTACTAGCGGGGCTCAATGAGCAGTTCTTC. Its protein product is CASSVLAGLNEQFF. The V and J genes are TRBV5-1 and TRBJ2-1, with 10 bases aligning to TRBD2. The J segment lost 6 bases and the V segment lost 4 bases, leaving 4 bases of the junction unmatched. Per the germline V gene, CDR1 is SGHRS and CDR2 is YFSETQ. The CDR3 runs to 14 residues. Looking up the rest from reference TRBV5-1 and TRBJ2-1 gives the full variable domain: KAGVTQTPRYLIKTRGQQVTLSCSPISGHRSVSWYQQTPGQGLQFLFEYFSETQRNKGNFPGRFSGRQFSNSRSEMNVSTLELGDSALYLCASSVLAGLNEQFFGPGTRLTVL.

This clonotype occurred a few times. V gene TRBV7-2 combines with J gene TRBJ1-5, with TRBD1 matching over 7 bases. Germline V gene data show CDR1 as SGHTA and CDR2 as FQGNSA. The CDR3 runs 14 residues. V lost 5 bases to trimming and J lost 4 bases; unmatched junction nucleotides: 5. CDR3 sequence reads: CASSPNRGNQPQHF. In DNA, the CDR3 is TGTGCCAGCAGCCCCAACAGGGGAAATCAGCCCCAGCATTTT.

This clonotype was recorded once. This chain uses TRBV7-2 with TRBJ1-1; D remains ambiguous. Trimming shortened V by 3 bases and J by 3 bases, and 11 bases separated the two germline ends. The CDR3 spans 14 residues. Germline V CDR1 and CDR2: SGHTA, FQGNSA. CDR3: CASSLGFLYTEAFF. As DNA, the CDR3 is TGTGCCAGCAGCTTGGGGTTTCTGTACACTGAAGCTTTCTTT.

The chain is built from TRBV29-1 and TRBJ2-3; 7 bases align to TRBD2. V dropped 6 bases and J dropped 2; count of bases not matched to a gene: 5. Germline V lookup: CDR1 SQVTM, CDR2 ANQGSEA. The CDR3 covers 13 residues. The CDR3 here is CSVLADLTDTQYF. Here the CDR3 DNA reads TGCAGCGTCCTAGCGGACCTCACAGATACGCAGTATTTT.

The table lists this clonotype with a few counts. This sequence joins TRBV20-1 and TRBJ2-7; 9 bases line up with TRBD2. V dropped 6 bases and J dropped 7; count of bases not matched to a gene: 10. CDR1 and CDR2 from the germline V gene are DFQATT and SNEGSKA (reference sequence). The CDR3 has 13 amino acids. CDR3 residues: CSAGTSLSREQYF. The CDR3 region has the DNA TGCAGTGCAGGGACTAGCTTAAGTCGGGAGCAGTACTTC.

This clonotype came up a few times. V and J are TRBV6-6 and TRBJ1-4, with D maybe TRBD1 (5 bases). This CDR3 region has 12 residues. Germline values: CDR1 MNHNY, CDR2 SVGAGI (reference sequence). Between the trimmed V and J ends, which lost 4 bases and 8 bases, there was a span of 8 bases. CDR3 residues: CASSSHREKLFF. The DNA of the CDR3 is TGTGCCAGCAGTTCTCACAGGGAAAAACTGTTTTTT.

This clonotype showed up just a few times. Here the CDR3 DNA reads TGTGCCAGCAGCCATCGGGATCCCTACGAGCAGTACTTC. This codes for CASSHRDPYEQYF. The chain links TRBV3-1 to TRBJ2-7; possible D gene TRBD2, 5 bases. Germline CDR1 is LGHDT and CDR2 is YNNKEL (reference sequence). V lost 3 bases and J 2 bases, leaving 8 bases between the germline ends. The CDR3 spans 13 residues.

V usage is TRBV27 and J usage is TRBJ2-2; TRBD1 aligns across 9 bases. With 5 bases clipped from V and 4 bases from J, the junction kept 11 bases outside the gene matches. From germline, CDR1 is MNHEY and CDR2 SMNVEV (reference sequence). This CDR3 has 17 residues. CDR3 amino acids: CASSHDRGAFGTGELFF. The DNA for the CDR3 is TGTGCCAGCAGTCACGACAGGGGGGCTTTTGGCACCGGGGAGCTGTTTTTT.

This chain uses TRBV10-3 with TRBJ2-1, with TRBD2 matching over 14 bases. Germline V lookup: CDR1 ENHRY, CDR2 SYGVKD. The CDR3 totals 15 residues. Losses at the gene ends were 6 bases for V and 5 bases for J; bases not matched to a gene: 3. The CDR3 nucleotides are TGTGCCATCAGAGGGACTAGCGGGGGTCACAATGAGCAGTTCTTC. Translating it yields CAIRGTSGGHNEQFF.

The sample holds a few counts of this clonotype. The chain carries TRBV7-9 and TRBJ2-5, with 9 bases that match TRBD1. Germline CDR1 SEHNR, CDR2 FQNEAQ (reference sequence). This CDR3 is built from 15 residues. Germline trimming cut 4 bases from V and 1 base from J; bases unmatched to any gene: 4. The CDR3 DNA is TGTGCCAGCAGCTCAACAGGGGGCCCCCAAGAGACCCAGTACTTC. Amino acids: CASSSTGGPQETQYF.

There are a few counts of this clonotype. V is TRBV11-2 and J is TRBJ2-5; D is unresolved. The CDR3 has 15 residues. Germline CDR1 is SGHAT and CDR2 is FQNNGV. V was cut by 1 base and J by 1 base, with 10 bases left in between. The CDR3 is CASSLGDLVQETQYF. The CDR3 DNA follows: TGTGCCAGCAGCTTAGGGGATTTAGTCCAAGAGACCCAGTACTTC.

This clonotype was found a few times. V usage is TRBV5-1 and J usage is TRBJ2-1; TRBD2 aligns across 8 bases. Germline V lookup: CDR1 SGHRS, CDR2 YFSETQ. The junction had 10 bases not matched to a gene; V was cut back by 4 bases and J by 4 bases. This CDR3 comprises 16 residues. The CDR3 spells CASSPIGRGGYNEQFF. CDR3 sequence (DNA): TGCGCCAGCAGCCCCATAGGGCGCGGGGGGTACAATGAGCAGTTCTTC.

This clonotype was counted a few times. The chain has TRBV7-2 and TRBJ2-3, with TRBD2 as a possible D gene (5 bases). In germline, CDR1 is SGHTA, CDR2 FQGNSA. This CDR3 contains 13 residues. The V gene lost 5 bases and the J gene lost 8 bases, with 14 bases spanning the gap. The CDR3 here is CASSPSGGGTQYF. The CDR3 bases are TGTGCCAGCAGCCCCAGTGGCGGAGGTACGCAGTATTTT.

This chain uses TRBV7-3 with TRBJ2-3; TRBD2 aligns across 9 bases. CDR3 length: 15 amino acids. V shed 6 bases and J 4 bases; nucleotides not matched to a gene: 8. The V gene's germline CDR1 is SGHTA and CDR2 FQGTGA. The CDR3 sequence: CASSGAGGWADTQYF. Written as DNA, the CDR3 is TGTGCCAGCAGTGGCGCGGGAGGGTGGGCAGATACGCAGTATTTT.

This clonotype has only a few counts. The chain couples TRBV4-3 to TRBJ2-1; TRBD2 matches 11 bases. V was pared by 0 bases and J by 7 bases, with 14 bases of the junction left unmatched. The CDR3 covers 19 residues. Per germline, CDR1 LGHNA and CDR2 YSLEER. The DNA of the CDR3 is TGCGCCAGCAGCCAAGAATTAGCGGGGGGGACACTCCGCGGTAATGAGCAGTTCTTC. Translation: CASSQELAGGTLRGNEQFF.

CDR3 sequence (DNA): TGTGCCAGCAGCCGCGGACAGCCCAGCACAGATACGCAGTATTTT. It translates to CASSRGQPSTDTQYF. This chain links TRBV2 with TRBJ2-3; a possible D gene is TRBD1 (6 bases). The germline V and J ends were trimmed by 6 bases and 0 bases, with 13 bases remaining between them. The length of the CDR3 is 15 residues. Germline V gene data show CDR1 as SNHLY and CDR2 as FYNNEI.

This clonotype has a handful of counts. The rearrangement uses TRBV6-2 or TRBV6-3 and TRBJ2-1, with D possibly matching TRBD1 (6 bases). Germline V gives CDR1 MNHEY, CDR2 SVGEGT. The CDR3 contains 14 residues. Trimming stripped 7 bases from V and 3 bases from J, with 13 bases between. The CDR3 region is CASTGTSFYNEQFF. CDR3 in DNA: TGTGCCAGCACCGGGACATCCTTCTACAATGAGCAGTTCTTC.

This rearrangement joins TRBV5-1 to TRBJ1-4; D uncertain. The V gene lost 0 bases and the J gene lost 5 bases, with 8 bases spanning the gap. The CDR3 has 14 amino acids. CDR1 is SGHRS and CDR2 is YFSETQ in the germline V gene. CDR3 amino acids: CASSLAPSNEKLFF. The CDR3 DNA sequence: TGCGCCAGCAGCTTGGCACCCTCAAATGAAAAACTGTTTTTT.

The V and J genes are TRBV7-3 and TRBJ2-1; 7 nucleotides agree with TRBD1. J lost 10 bases, V lost 5 bases, and 8 bases had no gene match. Germline V gives CDR1 SGHTA, CDR2 FQGTGA. The CDR3 sequence is 13 residues long. The CDR3 DNA sequence: TGTGCCAGCAGCAAAGACAGGGCGGGCGAGCAGTTCTTC. Translation: CASSKDRAGEQFF.

This clonotype turned up a few times. The V call is TRBV27, the J call TRBJ1-1; no definite D call. Per germline, CDR1 MNHEY and CDR2 SMNVEV (reference sequence). This CDR3 is 14 amino acids long. With 5 bases removed from V and 11 bases from J, the gap between germline ends came to 21 bases. The CDR3: CASSNNLVGPGAFF. The CDR3 nucleotides read TGTGCCAGCAGTAACAACCTAGTAGGCCCCGGGGCTTTCTTT.